A single sample gave rise to the 9 T cell receptor beta chains below, sequenced in a study of cytomegalovirus exposure and HLA in healthy donors. TCRdb's copy holds only in-frame clones and misses some; the assay was immunoSEQ multiplex PCR. The table lists 200,000 or so clones, roughly 85% of them singletons. The sample consisted of PBMCs. The receptors were sampled from a woman between 18 and 30 years old in good health and CMV-seronegative.

The chain is built from TRBV4-2 and TRBJ1-1, with D possibly matching TRBD1 (5 bases). V lost 7 bases, J lost 3 bases, and 15 bases lay in between. In germline, CDR1 is LGHNA, CDR2 YNFKEQ. The CDR3 covers 14 residues. The CDR3 coding sequence is TGTGCCAGCACCCGGGGGGGGTCGGACACTGAAGCTTTCTTT. Protein product: CASTRGGSDTEAFF.

CDR3 protein: CASSLTGENEKLFF. CDR3 nucleotide sequence: TGTGCCAGCAGTTTAACAGGGGAGAATGAAAAACTGTTTTTT. The chain links TRBV28 to TRBJ1-4; 7 bases line up with TRBD1. The CDR3 spans 14 residues. V lost 2 bases to trimming and J lost 5 bases; unmatched junction nucleotides: 2. CDR1 and CDR2 from the germline V gene are MDHEN and SYDVKM. The full variable domain, completed using reference TRBV28 and TRBJ1-4, is DVKVTQSSRYLVKRTGEKVFLECVQDMDHENMFWYRQDPGLGLRLIYFSYDVKMKEKGDIPEGYSVSREKKERFSLILESASTNQTSMYLCASSLTGENEKLFFGSGTQLSVL.

The rearrangement links TRBV7-9 to TRBJ2-7, with a weak D call TRBD2 (7 bases). V was shortened by 5 bases and J by 5 bases, with 19 bases between the two germline ends. CDR3 length: 15 amino acids. Per germline, CDR1 SEHNR and CDR2 FQNEAQ (reference sequence). The CDR3 here is CASSPVGRGYDEQYF. In DNA, the CDR3 is TGTGCCAGCAGCCCCGTAGGGAGGGGGTACGACGAGCAGTACTTC. The entire variable domain, with the rest obtained from reference TRBV7-9 and TRBJ2-7, is as follows: DTGVSQNPRHKITKRGQNVTFRCDPISEHNRLYWYRQTLGQGPEFLTYFQNEAQLEKSRLLSDRFSAERPKGSFSTLEIQRTEQGDSAMYLCASSPVGRGYDEQYFGPGTRLTVT.

The chain employs TRBV6-5 and TRBJ1-6, with 7 nucleotides matching TRBD1. Unmatched junction bases numbered 4, after V lost 4 bases and J lost 7 bases. From germline, CDR1 is MNHEY and CDR2 SVGAGI. The CDR3 loop spans 14 amino acids. Here the CDR3 DNA reads TGTGCCAGCAGTTGGGACAGAGGAAATTCACCCCTCCACTTT. It yields the protein CASSWDRGNSPLHF.

The DNA for the CDR3 is TGTGCCAGCAGTGAAGGTGGGGGACTAGTCGATGAGCAGTTCTTC. This gives the protein CASSEGGGLVDEQFF. V usage is TRBV6-1 and J usage is TRBJ2-1; 8 positions match TRBD2. Germline V gene data show CDR1 as MNHNS and CDR2 as SASEGT. V lost 1 base to trimming and J lost 8 bases; unmatched junction nucleotides: 7. This CDR3 has 15 residues.

This clone was found once. The J gene is TRBJ1-5, the V gene TRBV27; TRBD1 aligns across 7 bases. With V trimmed by 6 bases and J by 3 bases, 5 bases remained unmatched. CDR3 length equals 14 residues. CDR1 is MNHEY and CDR2 is SMNVEV in the germline V gene (reference sequence). CDR3 amino acids: CASRPGQLNQPQHF. Written as DNA, the CDR3 is TGTGCCAGCAGACCGGGACAGCTCAATCAGCCCCAGCATTTT.

The chain joins TRBV15 to TRBJ2-7; TRBD1 matches at 10 bases. V was clipped by 3 bases and J by 3 bases; unmatched bases: 8. The CDR3 spans 16 residues. Germline loops: CDR1 LNHNV, CDR2 YYDKDF (reference sequence). DNA for the CDR3: TGTGCCACCAGCAGCGAGAGGGACAGGGGCTTCTACGAGCAGTACTTC. This gives the protein CATSSERDRGFYEQYF.

The chain couples TRBV2 to TRBJ2-3; D is possibly TRBD2 (5 bases). This CDR3 region has 15 residues. Germline lookup yields CDR1 SNHLY and CDR2 FYNNEI. Between the trimmed V and J ends, which lost 2 bases and 4 bases, there was a span of 13 bases. The CDR3: CASSESGGRSDTQYF. CDR3 DNA: TGTGCCAGCAGTGAAAGTGGAGGTCGGTCAGATACGCAGTATTTT. Based on the CDR3 plus reference TRBV2 and TRBJ2-3, the full variable domain is EPEVTQTPSHQVTQMGQEVILRCVPISNHLYFYWYRQILGQKVEFLVSFYNNEISEKSEIFDDQFSVERPDGSNFTLKIRSTKLEDSAMYFCASSESGGRSDTQYFGPGTRLTVL.

The genes are TRBV7-9 and TRBJ2-4, with a tentative D call TRBD1 (6 bases). Deletions cut 6 bases from V and 7 bases from J, with 10 bases between. CDR1 SEHNR and CDR2 FQNEAQ come from the germline V gene (reference sequence). The length of the CDR3 is 12 residues. The CDR3 reads CASSYTGNIQYF. CDR3 coding DNA: TGTGCCAGCAGTTACACAGGGAACATTCAGTACTTC.